The rows below give T cell receptor beta chains drawn from one sample of a study of vaccination and CD4 T cells after COVID-19. Their antigens are not known. MiXCR, applied by TCRdb to the PCR reads, yields one record per CDR3 protein. The profile shows roughly 15,000 distinct CDR3 sequences, 55% to 75% of them singletons. Sequencing used CD4+ T cells from blood, cultured in vitro. The receptors here all came from a human donor who had recovered from COVID-19. Each CDR3 is given with its conserved first and last residue. The D gene is left open where the match is weak. Clone size is shown for a subset of rows, as once, few, many or a class of expanded clone.

d_gene: NA; abundance: medium-sized; len: 16; j_gene: TRBJ1-5; v_gene: TRBV20-1; CDR3aa: CSANKDSGNSNQPQHF; CDR3nt: TGCAGTGCTAACAAAGACAGTGGAAATAGCAATCAGCCCCAGCATTTT
d_gene: TRBD1; abundance: NA; len: 15; j_gene: TRBJ1-2; v_gene: TRBV6-1; CDR3aa: CASRSSGGSDYGYTF; CDR3nt: TGTGCCAGCAGGTCGTCAGGGGGCAGTGACTATGGCTACACCTTC
d_gene: NA; abundance: once; len: 15; j_gene: TRBJ2-5; v_gene: TRBV15; CDR3aa: CATSTTGNLQETQYF; CDR3nt: TGTGCCACCAGCACCACAGGGAATTTGCAAGAGACCCAGTACTTC
d_gene: TRBD1; abundance: few; len: 15; j_gene: TRBJ1-6; v_gene: TRBV6-1; CDR3aa: CASRNRDRGGSPLHF; CDR3nt: TGTGCCAGCAGGAACAGGGACAGGGGGGGTTCACCCCTCCACTTT
d_gene: TRBD2; abundance: few; len: 16; j_gene: TRBJ2-3; v_gene: TRBV6-1; CDR3aa: CATGGIGGGRGDTQYF; CDR3nt: TGTGCCACAGGAGGAATAGGAGGCGGGAGGGGAGATACGCAGTATTTT
d_gene: NA; abundance: NA; len: 13; j_gene: TRBJ1-6; v_gene: TRBV7-9; CDR3aa: CASSLQLASPLHF; CDR3nt: TGTGCCAGCAGCCTACAGCTGGCGTCACCCCTCCACTTT
d_gene: TRBD2; abundance: NA; len: 15; j_gene: TRBJ2-3; v_gene: TRBV4-1; CDR3aa: CASSQGSGGSDTQYF; CDR3nt: TGCGCCAGCAGCCAAGGTAGCGGGGGGTCAGATACGCAGTATTTT
d_gene: TRBD2; abundance: NA; len: 14; j_gene: TRBJ2-7; v_gene: TRBV27; CDR3aa: CASRRGTSGGEQYF; CDR3nt: TGTGCCAGCAGACGGGGGACTAGCGGGGGCGAGCAGTACTTC
d_gene: NA; abundance: NA; len: 14; j_gene: TRBJ2-1; v_gene: TRBV7-2; CDR3aa: CASRGGRENGEQFF; CDR3nt: TGTGCCAGCAGAGGGGGGCGGGAGAATGGGGAGCAGTTCTTC
d_gene: NA; abundance: NA; len: 15; j_gene: TRBJ1-5; v_gene: TRBV6-2/TRBV6-3; CDR3aa: CASKTGRRANQPQHF; CDR3nt: TGTGCCAGCAAAACTGGACGGCGGGCCAATCAGCCCCAGCATTTT
d_gene: TRBD2; abundance: NA; len: 13; j_gene: TRBJ2-7; v_gene: TRBV20-1; CDR3aa: CSARRTSVYEQYF; CDR3nt: TGCAGTGCTAGACGGACTAGCGTCTACGAGCAGTACTTC
d_gene: NA; abundance: NA; len: 15; j_gene: TRBJ1-1; v_gene: TRBV6-5; CDR3aa: CASSYGTGEGTEAFF; CDR3nt: TGTGCCAGCAGTTACGGGACTGGGGAAGGCACTGAAGCTTTCTTT
d_gene: NA; abundance: NA; len: 14; j_gene: TRBJ1-4; v_gene: TRBV7-2; CDR3aa: CASSPGAFGEKLFF; CDR3nt: TGTGCCAGCAGCCCAGGGGCGTTTGGTGAAAAACTGTTTTTT
d_gene: TRBD1; abundance: few; len: 15; j_gene: TRBJ1-6; v_gene: TRBV2; CDR3aa: CASSPQGVTNSPLHF; CDR3nt: TGTGCCAGCAGCCCCCAGGGGGTGACAAATTCACCCCTCCACTTT
d_gene: NA; abundance: NA; len: 14; j_gene: TRBJ2-7; v_gene: TRBV7-2; CDR3aa: CASSFTQGSYEQYF; CDR3nt: TGTGCCAGCAGCTTCACTCAGGGGTCCTACGAGCAGTACTTC
d_gene: TRBD1; abundance: NA; len: 16; j_gene: TRBJ1-1; v_gene: TRBV15; CDR3aa: CATSRETGALNTEAFF; CDR3nt: TGTGCCACCAGCAGAGAAACAGGGGCCCTGAACACTGAAGCTTTCTTT
d_gene: NA; abundance: few; len: 14; j_gene: TRBJ2-5; v_gene: TRBV20-1; CDR3aa: CSARATGSSETQYF; CDR3nt: TGCAGTGCTAGGGCTACAGGGAGTAGTGAGACCCAGTACTTC
d_gene: NA; abundance: NA; len: 15; j_gene: TRBJ2-2; v_gene: TRBV28; CDR3aa: CASSKRLANTGELFF; CDR3nt: TGTGCCAGCAGTAAGAGACTAGCGAACACCGGGGAGCTGTTTTTT
d_gene: NA; abundance: NA; len: 12; j_gene: TRBJ2-1; v_gene: TRBV20-1; CDR3aa: CSARRTFGEQFF; CDR3nt: TGCAGTGCTAGGAGGACCTTCGGTGAGCAGTTCTTC
d_gene: NA; abundance: few; len: 14; j_gene: TRBJ1-2; v_gene: TRBV19; CDR3aa: CASSIRGRIYGYTF; CDR3nt: TGTGCCAGTAGTATCCGGGGGCGTATCTATGGCTACACCTTC
d_gene: NA; abundance: NA; len: 11; j_gene: TRBJ2-7; v_gene: TRBV12-3/TRBV12-4; CDR3aa: CASSLTDEQYF; CDR3nt: TGTGCCAGCAGTTTGACAGACGAGCAGTACTTC
d_gene: NA; abundance: NA; len: 15; j_gene: TRBJ2-2; v_gene: TRBV27; CDR3aa: CASSPRQDGVGELFF; CDR3nt: TGTGCCAGCAGTCCTCGACAGGATGGGGTCGGGGAGCTGTTTTTT
d_gene: TRBD1; abundance: NA; len: 13; j_gene: TRBJ1-5; v_gene: TRBV19; CDR3aa: CAGGGQPHQPQHF; CDR3nt: TGTGCCGGGGGGGGACAGCCGCATCAGCCCCAGCATTTT
d_gene: NA; abundance: NA; len: 13; j_gene: TRBJ2-7; v_gene: TRBV28; CDR3aa: CASKRDLPYEQYF; CDR3nt: TGTGCCAGCAAAAGGGACTTGCCCTACGAGCAGTACTTC
d_gene: NA; abundance: NA; len: 14; j_gene: TRBJ1-1; v_gene: TRBV20-1; CDR3aa: CSALRIRGSTEAFF; CDR3nt: TGCAGTGCCCTTAGGATAAGGGGGAGCACTGAAGCTTTCTTT
d_gene: NA; abundance: NA; len: 17; j_gene: TRBJ1-1; v_gene: TRBV18; CDR3aa: CASSPGSSRGGNTEAFF; CDR3nt: TGTGCCAGCTCACCTGGGAGCTCGAGGGGGGGGAACACTGAAGCTTTCTTT
d_gene: NA; abundance: NA; len: 14; j_gene: TRBJ2-5; v_gene: TRBV6-1; CDR3aa: CASRLPGFDETQYF; CDR3nt: TGTGCCAGCAGATTACCAGGGTTCGACGAGACCCAGTACTTC
d_gene: NA; abundance: NA; len: 14; j_gene: TRBJ2-7; v_gene: TRBV2; CDR3aa: CASRKQGGDYEQYF; CDR3nt: TGTGCCAGCAGGAAACAGGGGGGGGACTACGAGCAGTACTTC
d_gene: NA; abundance: NA; len: 13; j_gene: TRBJ2-7; v_gene: TRBV28; CDR3aa: CASRDPGPSEQYF; CDR3nt: TGTGCCAGCAGGGACCCGGGACCGTCCGAGCAGTACTTC
d_gene: NA; abundance: NA; len: 16; j_gene: TRBJ2-7; v_gene: TRBV7-9; CDR3aa: CASSLTEGLRTYEQYF; CDR3nt: TGTGCCAGCAGCTTAACGGAAGGACTGAGGACCTACGAGCAGTACTTC
d_gene: NA; abundance: NA; len: 14; j_gene: TRBJ2-1; v_gene: TRBV7-2; CDR3aa: CASDSVGSYNEQFF; CDR3nt: TGTGCCAGCGACTCAGTGGGATCCTACAATGAGCAGTTCTTC
d_gene: TRBD2; abundance: NA; len: 13; j_gene: TRBJ2-3; v_gene: TRBV7-9; CDR3aa: CASSLAEGLADVF; CDR3nt: TGTGCCAGCAGCTTAGCCGAGGGACTAGCGGACGTCTTT
d_gene: NA; abundance: NA; len: 12; j_gene: TRBJ2-5; v_gene: TRBV7-9; CDR3aa: CASRSGMETQYF; CDR3nt: TGTGCCAGCAGGTCGGGGATGGAGACCCAGTACTTC
d_gene: NA; abundance: few; len: 12; j_gene: TRBJ2-5; v_gene: TRBV7-2; CDR3aa: CASSRRGETQYF; CDR3nt: TGTGCCAGCAGTCGGAGGGGGGAGACCCAGTACTTC
d_gene: NA; abundance: few; len: 13; j_gene: TRBJ2-2; v_gene: TRBV20-1; CDR3aa: CSAYIQGTGELFF; CDR3nt: TGCAGTGCCTACATTCAAGGTACCGGGGAGCTGTTTTTT
d_gene: NA; abundance: NA; len: 15; j_gene: TRBJ1-1; v_gene: TRBV28; CDR3aa: CASSLTGPLGTEAFF; CDR3nt: TGTGCCAGCAGTTTAACAGGCCCACTGGGGACTGAAGCTTTCTTT
d_gene: TRBD2; abundance: NA; len: 14; j_gene: TRBJ2-5; v_gene: TRBV4-1; CDR3aa: CASSRTSGSETQYF; CDR3nt: TGCGCCAGCAGCCGAACTAGCGGGTCGGAGACCCAGTACTTC
d_gene: TRBD2; abundance: few; len: 16; j_gene: TRBJ2-2; v_gene: TRBV11-1; CDR3aa: CASSLRTSGGTGELFF; CDR3nt: TGTGCCAGCAGCTTAAGGACTAGCGGGGGGACCGGGGAGCTGTTTTTT
d_gene: TRBD2; abundance: once; len: 15; j_gene: TRBJ2-7; v_gene: TRBV6-1; CDR3aa: CASVTSGRATYEQYF; CDR3nt: TGTGCCAGCGTGACTAGCGGGAGGGCCACCTACGAGCAGTACTTC
d_gene: TRBD1; abundance: NA; len: 16; j_gene: TRBJ1-5; v_gene: TRBV6-1; CDR3aa: CASSSRGRGLNQPQHF; CDR3nt: TGTGCCAGCAGCTCACGGGGCAGGGGGCTTAATCAGCCCCAGCATTTT
d_gene: NA; abundance: few; len: 15; j_gene: TRBJ1-2; v_gene: TRBV28; CDR3aa: CASSWQGRAGNGYTF; CDR3nt: TGTGCCAGCAGTTGGCAGGGACGGGCTGGGAATGGCTACACCTTC
d_gene: NA; abundance: NA; len: 15; j_gene: TRBJ2-6; v_gene: TRBV7-9; CDR3aa: CASSLIRAGANVLTF; CDR3nt: TGTGCCAGCAGCTTAATCCGGGCTGGGGCCAACGTCCTGACTTTC
d_gene: TRBD1; abundance: few; len: 20; j_gene: TRBJ1-5; v_gene: TRBV20-1; CDR3aa: CSARDRRGQGALASNQPQHF; CDR3nt: TGCAGTGCTAGAGATCGGCGAGGACAGGGGGCTCTAGCTAGCAATCAGCCCCAGCATTTT
d_gene: NA; abundance: NA; len: 16; j_gene: TRBJ1-5; v_gene: TRBV2; CDR3aa: CASSEASRGSNQPQHF; CDR3nt: TGTGCCAGCAGTGAGGCGTCGAGGGGTAGCAATCAGCCCCAGCATTTT
d_gene: NA; abundance: NA; len: 13; j_gene: TRBJ1-6; v_gene: TRBV19; CDR3aa: CASRANGVSPLHF; CDR3nt: TGTGCCAGTCGGGCAAACGGAGTTTCACCCCTCCACTTT
d_gene: TRBD1; abundance: NA; len: 14; j_gene: TRBJ1-2; v_gene: TRBV2; CDR3aa: CATTRDRDYYGYTF; CDR3nt: TGTGCCACAACCAGGGACAGGGATTACTATGGCTACACCTTC
d_gene: NA; abundance: NA; len: 12; j_gene: TRBJ2-7; v_gene: TRBV30; CDR3aa: CAWAGSNYEQYF; CDR3nt: TGTGCCTGGGCCGGGAGTAATTACGAGCAGTACTTC
d_gene: NA; abundance: NA; len: 15; j_gene: TRBJ2-7; v_gene: TRBV5-1; CDR3aa: CASSFRAEHSYEQYF; CDR3nt: TGCGCCAGCAGCTTTCGGGCAGAACACTCCTACGAGCAGTACTTC